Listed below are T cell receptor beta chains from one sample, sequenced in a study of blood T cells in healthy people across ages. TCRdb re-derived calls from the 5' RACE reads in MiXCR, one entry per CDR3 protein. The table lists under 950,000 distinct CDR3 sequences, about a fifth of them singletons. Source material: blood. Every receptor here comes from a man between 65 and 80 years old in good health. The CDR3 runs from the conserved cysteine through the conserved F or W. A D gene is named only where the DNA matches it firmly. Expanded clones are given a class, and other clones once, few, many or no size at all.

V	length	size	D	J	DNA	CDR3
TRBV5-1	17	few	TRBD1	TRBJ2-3	TGCGCCAGCAGCTTTGGCCCTTCAGGGGGCGGCGCAGATACGCAGTATTTT	CASSFGPSGGGADTQYF
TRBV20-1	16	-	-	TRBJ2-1	TGCAGTGCTGATTCACCGGCGGGACGATCCTACAATGAGCAGTTCTTC	CSADSPAGRSYNEQFF
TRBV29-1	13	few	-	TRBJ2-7	TGCAGCGCTACCCGAACCGGGAGCTACGAGCAGTACTTC	CSATRTGSYEQYF
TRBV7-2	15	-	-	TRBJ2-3	TGTGCCAGCAGCTTAGATAGGATAGCGGCAGATACGCAGTATTTT	CASSLDRIAADTQYF
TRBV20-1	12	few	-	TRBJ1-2	TGCAGTGCTAGCAGGGCTTTGGAAGGCTACACCTTC	CSASRALEGYTF
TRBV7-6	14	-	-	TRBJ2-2	TGTGCCAGCAGCTCAACTAGGAACACCGGGGAGCTGTTTTTT	CASSSTRNTGELFF
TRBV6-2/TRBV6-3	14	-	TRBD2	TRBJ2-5	TGTGCCAGCAGCAGGGGACTAGCTGCAGAGACCCAGTACTTC	CASSRGLAAETQYF
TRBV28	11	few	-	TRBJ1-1	TGTGCCAGCAGATTAAGGGGAGGAGCTTTCTTT	CASRLRGGAFF
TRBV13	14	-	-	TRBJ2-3	TGTGCCAGCAGGGCCGGGGGGCTGATAGATACGCAGTATTTT	CASRAGGLIDTQYF
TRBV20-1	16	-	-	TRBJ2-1	TGCAGTGCTCTTTTACTTGGAAAGAGCTCCTACAATGAGCAGTTCTTC	CSALLLGKSSYNEQFF
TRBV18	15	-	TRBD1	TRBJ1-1	TGTGCCAGCCGAGGCTGGGAACAGGGGGCCACTGAAGCTTTCTTT	CASRGWEQGATEAFF
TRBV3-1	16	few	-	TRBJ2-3	TGTGCCAGCAGCCAAGTCAGCGGTTCGAGCACAGATACGCAGTATTTT	CASSQVSGSSTDTQYF
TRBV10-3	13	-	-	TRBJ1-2	TGTGCCACCTCGGTCGGGGCCCTCTATGGCTACACCTTC	CATSVGALYGYTF
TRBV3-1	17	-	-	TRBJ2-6	TGTGCCAGCAGCACCCTCCTTTGGGGTACTGGGGCCAACGTCCTGACTTTC	CASSTLLWGTGANVLTF
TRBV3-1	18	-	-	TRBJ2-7	TGTGCCAGCAGCCAAGGGTTGTCTGTACAGGTCAGCTCCTACGAGCAGTACTTC	CASSQGLSVQVSSYEQYF
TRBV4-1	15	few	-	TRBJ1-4	TGCGCCAGCAGCCAAGATGGGACAAGTAATGAAAAACTGTTTTTT	CASSQDGTSNEKLFF
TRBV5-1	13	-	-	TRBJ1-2	TGCGCCAGCAGCTTTGATAGTTTGAATGGCTACACCTTC	CASSFDSLNGYTF
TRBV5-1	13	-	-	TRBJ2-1	TGCGCCAGCAGCTTGGTGGGTATATATGAGCAGTTCTTC	CASSLVGIYEQFF
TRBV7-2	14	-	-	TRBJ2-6	TGTGCCAGCAGCTATTATGCTGGGGCCAACGTCCTGACTTTC	CASSYYAGANVLTF
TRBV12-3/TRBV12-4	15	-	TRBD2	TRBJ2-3	TGTGCCAGCAGGCGTAGCGGGGGGGCACCAGATACGCAGTATTTT	CASRRSGGAPDTQYF
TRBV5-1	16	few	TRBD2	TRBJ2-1	TGCGCCAGCATACCCTTCGCGGGAGGCCTTTACAATGAGCAGTTCTTC	CASIPFAGGLYNEQFF
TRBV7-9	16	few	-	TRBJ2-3	TGTGCCAGCAACCCTATGGTCGGGGGATACACAGATACGCAGTATTTT	CASNPMVGGYTDTQYF
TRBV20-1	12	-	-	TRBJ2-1	TGCAGTGCCGGGGGACGGTACAATGAGCAGTTCTTC	CSAGGRYNEQFF
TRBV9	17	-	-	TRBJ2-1	TGTGCCAGCAGCCACGGTCGGACAGCGAGCTCCTACAATGAGCAGTTCTTC	CASSHGRTASSYNEQFF
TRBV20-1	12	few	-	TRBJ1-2	TGCAGTGCTAGAGCGGGGGGGGCAAGCTACACCTTC	CSARAGGASYTF
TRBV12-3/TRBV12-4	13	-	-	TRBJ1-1	TGTGCCAGCAGTGCCCAGGGTGGGGTCCAAGCTTTCTTT	CASSAQGGVQAFF
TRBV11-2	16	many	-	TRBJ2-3	TGTGCCAGCAGCTTAGAAGGGTCAATAAGCACAGATACGCAGTATTTT	CASSLEGSISTDTQYF
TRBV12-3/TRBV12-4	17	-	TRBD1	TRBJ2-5	TGTGCCAGCAGTTTAAGGGGACAGGGCTTAAACCAAGAGACCCAGTACTTC	CASSLRGQGLNQETQYF